The T cell receptor (beta chain) under discussion was sequenced for a study of blood T cell repertoires in COVID-19. Study information: Samples representing acute and convalescent COVID-19 were sourced from the United States, Italy and Spain.

Germline CDR1 and CDR2: MGHRA and YSYEKL. CDR3 length: 17 amino acids. J lost 0 bases, V lost 5 bases, and 10 bases had no gene match. Study processing details: Amplified reference gene primers provided the basis for estimating nucleated cell counts. Some clones are missing from TCRdb's copy, which holds only in-frame ones; the method was immunoSEQ multiplex PCR. Clone size and V and J calls were adopted from that table, with D and trimming inferred from the DNA. The table lists just under 150,000 clones, 70% to 90% of them singletons. This receptor was taken from a human donor with acute or convalescent COVID-19. The donor label of this sample is uncertain. The sequenced sample was peripheral blood. The chain recombines TRBV4-1 with TRBJ1-3, with 7 bases that match TRBD1. The CDR3 region is CASSWQGGHFSGNTIYF. In DNA form, the CDR3 reads TGCGCCAGCAGCTGGCAGGGGGGCCATTTCTCTGGAAACACCATATATTTT.